The source of this TCR beta chain is a study of blood T cell repertoires in COVID-19 (TCRdb year 2020). Concerning the study at large: Collaborator samples came from the United States, Italy and Spain and covered acute and convalescent phases of COVID-19. The prospective study material was composed of cDNA or gDNA derived from T cells, B-cell-depleted T cells, or PBMCs. The dataset comprised deeply sampled blood TCRbeta repertoires from subjects exposed to, actively infected with, or recovered from COVID-19. A freely available public database, intended as a resource for researchers studying the immune response to SARS-CoV-2, is where the repertoires were released. The samples were drawn from the first 160 participants of the ongoing ImmuneRACE study and from some 1,300 subjects provided by 6 global collaborators. A de-identified subject ID, COVID-19 status, age in years and sex were almost always included in the sample metadata. Where HLA class I and class II types were available, the types were taken from metadata supplied by the sample provider, not from assay-based typing. The paper as a whole reports these results and caveats: Clinical and demographic metadata were provided uncurated, with the amount varying by source and participant.

Collaborating institutions collected whole blood in K2EDTA tubes following their own protocols. Collaborator samples were shipped for TCRbeta analysis as frozen whole blood, isolated PBMCs, or DNA extracted from either sample type. To note about this clone: The antigen this receptor binds is unknown. Base quality data are lacking; no much larger clone is found one base away.

TCRbeta CDR3 regions were amplified from genomic DNA by means of the immunoSEQ Assay, a bias-controlled multiplex PCR. On the authors' methods: The number of nucleated cells in each sample was estimated by amplification of reference gene primers within the assay. To quantify the absolute abundance of each unique TCRbeta CDR3 rearrangement, sequence reads were collapsed and filtered. For each sample, productive Simpson clonality was calculated as the square root of Simpson's diversity index across productive rearrangements. TCRdb's version of the immuneACCESS table is confined to in-frame rearrangements and falls short of the full clone set. An unresolved V gene accounts for under half of the shortfall where checked; the remainder is of unknown origin. That table supplies the V and J calls and clone size; D and trimming were determined from the DNA. This sample comprises under 45,000 clones, over 80% of them detected only once. The top ten constitute approximately 9.5% of the sample.

The germline V gene (reference sequence) specifies SGHKS as CDR1 and YYEKEE as CDR2. Relative to germline, V is 2 bases shorter and J is 0 bases shorter, with 3 bases between their ends. CDR3 length: 13 amino acids, cysteine to phenylalanine. Only the CDR3 DNA is retained, 39 bases long and in frame from the first base. Sequencing was done on a sample of peripheral blood. Rearrangement joined TRBV5-5 to TRBJ2-1, with no confident D gene call. This receptor was identified in a human donor in a cohort sampled during active COVID-19. The CDR3 has the sequence CASSFLSYNEQFF. The nucleotides are TGTGCCAGCAGCTTCCTCTCCTACAATGAGCAGTTCTTC.